The source of this T cell receptor beta chain is a study of blood T cell repertoires in COVID-19. For the study at large: Spain, Italy and the United States supplied samples that represented acute and convalescent COVID-19. PBMCs, B-cell-depleted T cells, or T cells were the source of the cDNA or gDNA that made up the material.

This CDR3 is 15 amino acids long. Germline CDR1 MGHDK, CDR2 SYGVNS. Trimming cost V 8 bases and J 2 bases, with 18 bases left between them. TCRdb's table, derived via immunoSEQ multiplex PCR, lists solely in-frame clones and lacks some. Of 200,000 to 300,000 clones listed, just under 85% are singletons. This chain uses TRBV25-1 with TRBJ1-2; no firm D call. The source material was peripheral blood. The TCR sequence derives from a woman in her fifties or sixties with active or convalescent COVID-19. CDR3 DNA: TGTGCCAGCCTCGGGGTAAGCGGTTCGAACTATGGCTACACCTTC. It yields the protein CASLGVSGSNYGYTF.